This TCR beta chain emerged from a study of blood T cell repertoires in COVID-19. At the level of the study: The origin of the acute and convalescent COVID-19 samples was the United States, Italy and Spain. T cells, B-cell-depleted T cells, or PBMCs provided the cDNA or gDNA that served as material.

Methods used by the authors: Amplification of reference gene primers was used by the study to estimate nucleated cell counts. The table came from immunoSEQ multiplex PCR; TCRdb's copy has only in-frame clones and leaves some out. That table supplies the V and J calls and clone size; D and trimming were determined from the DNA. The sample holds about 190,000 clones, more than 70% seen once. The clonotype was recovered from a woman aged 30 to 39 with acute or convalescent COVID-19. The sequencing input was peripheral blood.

The CDR3 DNA is TGCAGCGTTGTAAACGGAGATTACTACGAGCAGTACTTC. Its protein product is CSVVNGDYYEQYF. The J gene is TRBJ2-7, the V gene TRBV29-1; D is ambiguous. The V end lost 4 bases, the J end lost 3 bases, and 13 bases lay between the germline ends. The CDR3 is made up of 13 amino acids. CDR1 SQVTM and CDR2 ANQGSEA come from the germline V gene.